This entry lists 27 T cell receptor beta chains sequenced from one sample in a study of shared clonotypes between healthy human individuals. Assay: immunoSEQ multiplex PCR; the TCRdb copy retains only in-frame clones and omits some. The sample holds 470,000 or so clones, 70% to 85% seen once. Sequencing was done on a sample of PBMCs. The receptors were gathered from a woman aged 40-49 years in good health. Some clones in this sample may be carry-over from other donors' samples.

V gene TRBV7-6 combines with J gene TRBJ1-1; no reliable D call. V was clipped by 2 bases and J by 4 bases, with 17 bases between them. The germline V gene has CDR1 SGHVS and CDR2 FNYEAQ. CDR3 length: 16 residues. The CDR3: CASSLRPSVEGTEAFF. CDR3 coding DNA: TGTGCCAGCAGCTTAAGGCCCTCCGTGGAGGGCACTGAAGCTTTCTTT.

In its sample, this clone was seen a few times. The chain links TRBV18 to TRBJ2-1, with D perhaps matching TRBD1 or TRBD2 (7 bases each). Germline V gene sequence: CDR1 KGHSH, CDR2 LQKENI. V lost 7 bases and J lost 9, with 13 bases in between. The CDR3 consists of 12 residues. DNA of the CDR3: TGTGCCAGCTACGACAGGGAGGGTGAGCAGTTCTTC. Translated: CASYDREGEQFF.

J is TRBJ2-3 and V is TRBV27; 9 bases fit TRBD2. V lost 7 bases and J lost 4; bases outside the gene matches: 6. The germline gives CDR1 MNHEY, CDR2 SMNVEV (reference sequence). The CDR3 is 14 amino acids. The CDR3 region is CASKMRGGPDTQYF. For the CDR3, the DNA is TGTGCCAGCAAAATGCGGGGGGGGCCAGATACGCAGTATTTT.

This chain connects TRBV28 to TRBJ2-3; a weak D match, TRBD2 (5 bases). CDR1 MDHEN and CDR2 SYDVKM come from the germline V gene. Between the trimmed V and J ends, which lost 4 bases and 5 bases, there was a span of 19 bases. This CDR3 is built from 16 residues. The CDR3 coding sequence is TGTGCCAGCAGTTCCGCGACTAACCCCTGGGGAGATACGCAGTATTTT. This codes for CASSSATNPWGDTQYF. Based on the CDR3 plus reference TRBV28 and TRBJ2-3, the full variable domain is DVKVTQSSRYLVKRTGEKVFLECVQDMDHENMFWYRQDPGLGLRLIYFSYDVKMKEKGDIPEGYSVSREKKERFSLILESASTNQTSMYLCASSSATNPWGDTQYFGPGTRLTVL.

This chain connects TRBV4-2 to TRBJ2-5, with 7 positions matching TRBD1. Germline CDR1 and CDR2: LGHNA and YNFKEQ. The CDR3 is 18 residues long. Trimming cost V 1 base and J 0 bases; bases outside gene matches: 11. CDR3: CASSQVRDSETYQETQYF. For the CDR3, the DNA is TGTGCCAGCAGCCAAGTACGGGACAGCGAAACGTACCAAGAGACCCAGTACTTC.

The chain joins TRBV7-2 to TRBJ2-5; D might be TRBD1 or TRBD2, each matching 5 bases. Germline V gene lookup returns CDR1 SGHTA and CDR2 FQGNSA. This CDR3 is built from 15 residues. V gave up 3 bases and J gave up 2 bases, with 13 bases separating them. This CDR3 reads CASSFGGTLQETQYF. The CDR3 bases are TGTGCCAGCAGCTTTGGGGGAACCCTACAAGAGACCCAGTACTTC.

This clone was counted once. V usage is TRBV18 and J usage is TRBJ2-1, with 10 bases identical to TRBD2. The length of the CDR3 is 15 residues. Germline values: CDR1 KGHSH, CDR2 LQKENI. J gave up 8 bases and V 5 bases, and 9 bases lay outside the gene matches. CDR3 sequence reads: CASSGSVAGGYEQFF. The CDR3 coding sequence is TGTGCCAGCTCAGGGTCGGTAGCGGGAGGCTATGAGCAGTTCTTC.

The V gene is TRBV5-1, the J gene TRBJ2-7, with TRBD1 matching over 7 bases. Germline loops: CDR1 SGHRS, CDR2 YFSETQ. This CDR3 spans 15 amino acids. V trimming: 0 bases; J trimming: 2 bases; junction bases outside the gene matches: 5. The CDR3, as DNA: TGCGCCAGCAGCTTGGGGACAGGTGACACCTACGAGCAGTACTTC. Its protein product is CASSLGTGDTYEQYF.

In nucleotides, the CDR3 is TGCAGCGCCCTGGACAGGGAGGGTGCAACTAATGAAAAACTGTTTTTT. As protein: CSALDREGATNEKLFF. V and J are TRBV29-1 and TRBJ1-4, with 8 bases identical to TRBD1. Germline V gene lookup returns CDR1 SQVTM and CDR2 ANQGSEA. CDR3 length: 16 residues. The V and J ends lost 7 bases and 0 bases, in that order; junction bases with no gene match: 10. Full variable domain (missing parts from reference TRBV29-1 and TRBJ1-4): SAVISQKPSRDICQRGTSLTIQCQVDSQVTMMFWYRQQPGQSLTLIATANQGSEATYESGFVIDKFPISRPNLTFSTLTVSNMSPEDSSIYLCSALDREGATNEKLFFGSGTQLSVL.

This rearrangement joins TRBV28 to TRBJ1-5, with D unresolved. V dropped 5 bases and J dropped 3 bases, with 11 bases sitting between them. The germline V gene has CDR1 MDHEN and CDR2 SYDVKM. This CDR3 comprises 14 residues. CDR3 protein: CASSQWTVNQPQHF. The CDR3 DNA sequence: TGTGCCAGCAGTCAATGGACGGTCAATCAGCCCCAGCATTTT.

About this clone itself: The same CDR3 arises from other DNA sequences in this sample as well. The chain joins TRBV18 to TRBJ1-1; D unresolved. This CDR3 region has 12 residues. V shed 1 base and J shed 3 bases, with 3 bases lying between them. CDR1 is KGHSH, CDR2 LQKENI, per germline. The CDR3 sequence is CASSPRDTEAFF. The CDR3 DNA reads as TGTGCCAGCTCACCACGGGACACTGAAGCTTTCTTT.

This rearrangement joins TRBV7-2 to TRBJ2-7; 9 nucleotides line up with TRBD2. Germline trimming cut 0 bases from V and 2 bases from J; bases unmatched to any gene: 5. The CDR3 covers 16 residues. CDR1 is SGHTA and CDR2 is FQGNSA in the germline V gene. The CDR3 nucleotides read TGTGCCAGCAGCTTAGCGCAGGGACTAGCCACCTACGAGCAGTACTTC. Translating it yields CASSLAQGLATYEQYF.

In DNA form, the CDR3 reads TGTGCCAGCAGCTTAGCAGGCAGGGTGGGAGAAAAACTGTTTTTT. Protein sequence: CASSLAGRVGEKLFF. This chain uses TRBV11-2 with TRBJ1-4, with D possibly matching TRBD1 (5 bases). There are 15 residues in the CDR3. Trimming left V 1 base short and J 8 bases short, with 14 bases between. In germline, CDR1 is SGHAT, CDR2 FQNNGV.

A single count supports this clone. V gene TRBV5-6 combines with J gene TRBJ2-7; maybe TRBD1 (6 bases). Germline CDR1 is SGHDT and CDR2 is YYEEEE. The CDR3 is 14 amino acids. V was shortened by 4 bases and J by 4 bases, with 15 bases between the two germline ends. The chain's CDR3 is CASSPGTSFYEQYF. In DNA form, the CDR3 reads TGTGCCAGCAGCCCCGGGACAAGCTTTTACGAGCAGTACTTC.

To note about this clone: At one end the junction does not follow the germline gene, possibly because of a read error. The chain carries TRBV6-1 and TRBJ1-5; D is uncertain. The CDR3 extends over 14 amino acids. Germline CDR1 reads MNHNS; CDR2 reads SASEGT. CDR3 nucleotides: TGTGCCAGCAGCGCAGGCTATAGCAATCATCCCCAGCATTTT. Translation: CASSAGYSNHPQHF.

This clone was recorded at least ten times. This chain joins TRBV4-2 and TRBJ2-1, with D uncertain. The CDR3 is 14 amino acids. Deletions cut 1 base from V and 6 bases from J, with 10 bases between. Germline V gene lookup returns CDR1 LGHNA and CDR2 YNFKEQ. CDR3 coding DNA: TGTGCCAGCAGCCAAGGCGGCCCCAGCAATGAGCAGTTCTTC. Protein sequence: CASSQGGPSNEQFF.

The genes are TRBV19 and TRBJ2-5; D tentatively fits TRBD1 or TRBD2 (5 bases each). The DNA end is more similar to TRBJ2-7, so the J call may be wrong. Germline V lookup: CDR1 LNHDA, CDR2 SQIVND (reference sequence). The CDR3 runs to 16 residues. The CDR3 sequence: CASSNDPGRGSYEQYF. CDR3 nucleotide sequence: TGTGCCAGTAGTAACGACCCGGGACGAGGCTCCTACGAGCAGTACTTC.

The chain joins TRBV4-1 to TRBJ1-2, with 7 bases lining up with TRBD1. The CDR3 runs to 15 residues. Trimming at V came to 4 bases and at J to 0 bases, leaving 5 bases not matched to a gene. The germline V gene has CDR1 MGHRA and CDR2 YSYEKL. The CDR3 nucleotides read TGCGCCAGCAGCCGGATTCAGGGGGCTAACTATGGCTACACCTTC. It specifies CASSRIQGANYGYTF.

About this clone itself: Other DNA sequences within the sample encode an identical CDR3. The rearrangement uses TRBV30 and TRBJ2-7; 8 bases align to TRBD2. Germline loops: CDR1 GTSNPN, CDR2 SVGIG (reference sequence). This CDR3 is built from 12 residues. V lost 5 bases and J lost 3; bases outside the gene matches: 3. The CDR3 reads CAWFRGGYEQYF. CDR3 bases: TGTGCCTGGTTTCGGGGGGGCTACGAGCAGTACTTC.

The V and J genes are TRBV5-1 and TRBJ2-3, with 10 bases lining up with TRBD2. Looked up from germline, CDR1 is SGHRS and CDR2 is YFSETQ. CDR3 length: 15 residues. V lost 2 bases to trimming and J lost 6 bases; unmatched junction nucleotides: 6. The CDR3 is CASSFSGRSADTQYF. The CDR3 DNA sequence: TGCGCCAGCAGCTTTAGCGGGAGGTCCGCGGATACGCAGTATTTT.

J is TRBJ2-1 and V is TRBV30; possibly TRBD2 for D (5 bases). This CDR3 region has 14 residues. Germline V gene lookup returns CDR1 GTSNPN and CDR2 SVGIG (reference sequence). Trimming removed 1 base at V and 7 bases at J, with 14 bases between. CDR3 bases: TGTGCCTGGAGTGCTAGCCAGCCGTTTAATGAGCAGTTCTTC. Translation: CAWSASQPFNEQFF.

The count of this clone is one. The CDR3 nucleotides read TGTGCCAGCAGGGAACAGGGGGCGAGAGAGACCCAGTACTTC. This translates into CASREQGARETQYF. V gene TRBV2 combines with J gene TRBJ2-5; TRBD1 aligns across 9 bases. The ends lost 6 bases at V and 4 bases at J; junction bases unmatched: 6. Germline V gives CDR1 SNHLY, CDR2 FYNNEI. The CDR3 sequence is 14 residues long.

This clone appeared a single time. This chain uses TRBV29-1 with TRBJ2-7; weak D call: TRBD1 (6 bases). The CDR3 covers 13 residues. The germline gives CDR1 SQVTM, CDR2 ANQGSEA. With 4 bases removed from V and 0 bases from J, the gap between germline ends came to 10 bases. CDR3 protein: CSVATGSSYEQYF. For the CDR3, the DNA is TGCAGCGTTGCCACAGGGAGCTCCTACGAGCAGTACTTC.

This clone occurred once. V gene TRBV7-3 combines with J gene TRBJ2-5; a weak D match, TRBD2 (6 bases). CDR3 length: 16 residues. Germline V gene sequence: CDR1 SGHTA, CDR2 FQGTGA. V was pared by 4 bases and J by 5 bases, with 20 bases between. The CDR3 DNA is TGTGCCAGCAGCTCCGTCCTGGGAGGTGGTCTTGAGACCCAGTACTTC. It yields the protein CASSSVLGGGLETQYF.

The rearrangement links TRBV25-1 to TRBJ1-4; D not resolved. Germline loops: CDR1 MGHDK, CDR2 SYGVNS. The germline V and J ends were trimmed by 6 bases and 5 bases, with 16 bases remaining between them. The CDR3 has 15 residues. CDR3 sequence: CASSPPVERNEKLFF. The CDR3 nucleotides read TGTGCCAGCAGCCCACCCGTCGAGAGGAATGAAAAACTGTTTTTT.

DNA of the CDR3: TGTGCCAGCAGTTTATTACACAGGGGGCCAACTAATGAAAAACTGTTTTTT. It is translated as CASSLLHRGPTNEKLFF. The rearrangement links TRBV28 to TRBJ1-4, with TRBD1 identical over 9 bases. Germline values: CDR1 MDHEN, CDR2 SYDVKM. The length of the CDR3 is 17 residues. Unmatched junction bases numbered 3, after V lost 1 base and J lost 0 bases.

This clone appeared many times. The chain recombines TRBV28 with TRBJ1-4, with D unclear. V shed 6 bases and J shed 8 bases, with 13 bases lying between them. This CDR3 has 13 amino acids. From germline, CDR1 is MDHEN and CDR2 SYDVKM. In DNA form, the CDR3 reads TGTGCCAGCAGATCCGGCTTTGAGGAAAAACTGTTTTTT. Amino acids: CASRSGFEEKLFF. Based on the CDR3 plus reference TRBV28 and TRBJ1-4, the full variable domain is DVKVTQSSRYLVKRTGEKVFLECVQDMDHENMFWYRQDPGLGLRLIYFSYDVKMKEKGDIPEGYSVSREKKERFSLILESASTNQTSMYLCASRSGFEEKLFFGSGTQLSVL.